These 10 T cell receptor beta chains originate from one sample sequenced in a study of T cell responses to AZD1222 COVID-19 vaccine (dated by TCRdb to the early 2020s). What this sample's time point label stands for: about 28 days (+/-7) after the second vaccine dose. Libraries came from the immunoSEQ multiplex PCR assay. TCRdb limited this immuneACCESS table to in-frame rearrangements with V and J called. A share of clones is missing; checked studies link under half to unresolved V genes, and the rest is unexplained. The sample table shows around 130,000 clones, and about 89% are seen once. The ten largest clones capture around 9.5% of the sample. The material sequenced was peripheral blood, taken 28 days after the second AZD1222 dose. All receptors derive from an adult who received the AZD1222 COVID-19 vaccine.

This chain links TRBV6-5 with TRBJ1-1; D is unresolved. The CDR3 is 14 amino acids. The V gene's germline CDR1 is MNHEY and CDR2 SVGAGI. The V end lost 5 bases, the J end lost 2 bases, and 12 bases lay between the germline ends. CDR3 DNA sequence: TGTGCCAGCAGTCCCTCGTTAGCCAACACTGAAGCTTTCTTT. This translates into CASSPSLANTEAFF.

The chain employs TRBV6-5 and TRBJ1-5; 9 bases agree with TRBD1. The CDR3 sequence is 15 residues long. The germline CDR1 and CDR2 sequences are MNHEY and SVGAGI. With V trimmed by 6 bases and J by 6 bases, 9 bases remained unmatched. CDR3 region: CASSGMDRGFQPQHF. The DNA of the CDR3 is TGTGCCAGCAGCGGCATGGACAGGGGTTTTCAGCCCCAGCATTTT.

The genes are TRBV5-5 and TRBJ1-1; no clear D. The germline V gene encodes CDR1 SGHKS and CDR2 YYEKEE (reference sequence). This CDR3 contains 13 residues. V shed 4 bases and J shed 2 bases, with 9 bases lying between them. The CDR3 DNA reads TGTGCCAGCAGCGGGCAGGCTAACACTGAAGCTTTCTTT. Its protein is CASSGQANTEAFF.

This chain connects TRBV29-1 to TRBJ2-5, with D unclear. Trimming took 6 bases from V and 1 from J, leaving 6 bases between them. The germline V gene has CDR1 SQVTM and CDR2 ANQGSEA. The CDR3 loop spans 11 amino acids. CDR3 protein: CSVKSQETQYF. In DNA form, the CDR3 reads TGCAGCGTAAAATCCCAAGAGACCCAGTACTTC.

The V gene is TRBV6-5, the J gene TRBJ1-1; tentatively, D is TRBD1 (5 bases). V shed 5 bases and J shed 4 bases, with 11 bases lying between them. The length of the CDR3 is 13 residues. Germline V gene data show CDR1 as MNHEY and CDR2 as SVGAGI. The CDR3 nucleotides read TGTGCCAGCAGTCGAGGACATGTCACTGAAGCTTTCTTT. It is translated as CASSRGHVTEAFF.

The V gene is TRBV4-2, the J gene TRBJ1-3; D is possibly TRBD1 (6 bases). From germline, CDR1 is LGHNA and CDR2 YNFKEQ. CDR3 size: 16 residues. The V end was cut by 0 bases, the J end by 3 bases, with 12 bases between. The chain's CDR3 is CASSQDRDTIGNTIYF. The CDR3 coding sequence is TGTGCCAGCAGCCAAGATCGGGACACGATTGGAAACACCATATATTTT.

This clone was found once. The gene calls are TRBV30 and TRBJ1-4; the match to TRBD1 covers 8 bases. The CDR3 is 15 amino acids. Germline loops: CDR1 GTSNPN, CDR2 SVGIG (reference sequence). J gave up 4 bases and V 2 bases, and 6 bases lay outside the gene matches. Here the CDR3 DNA reads TGTGCCTGGAGTCTTGGACAGGGTCATAATGAAAAACTGTTTTTT. Amino acids: CAWSLGQGHNEKLFF.

This clone is a singleton in its sample. Germline is not matched at one junction end, which may reflect a read error. This sequence joins TRBV10-3 and TRBJ1-2, with D possibly TRBD1 on 6 matching bases. The V gene's germline CDR1 is ENHRY and CDR2 SYGVKD. The CDR3 has 13 residues. For the CDR3, the DNA is TGTGCCATCAGTGCGGGGGAAACGGGGGGCTCCGCCTTC. This translates into CAISAGETGGSAF.

The chain is built from TRBV7-8 and TRBJ2-1, with unresolved D. The V gene's germline CDR1 is SGHVS and CDR2 FQNEAQ. Trimming shortened V by 1 base and J by 7 bases, and 8 bases separated the two germline ends. This CDR3 region has 13 residues. This chain's CDR3 is CASSLVLGNEQFF. The CDR3 DNA sequence: TGTGCCAGCAGCTTAGTTTTGGGAAATGAGCAGTTCTTC.

The V and J genes are TRBV7-9 and TRBJ1-1; D unresolved. Germline V lookup: CDR1 SEHNR, CDR2 FQNEAQ (reference sequence). V lost 6 bases, J lost 0 bases, and 8 bases lay in between. CDR3 size: 13 residues. The CDR3 loop reads CASSLQVNTEAFF. DNA for the CDR3: TGTGCCAGCAGTCTCCAGGTGAACACTGAAGCTTTCTTT.